The following is a TCR beta chain sequence with its context. Its cognate antigen is unknown. At one end the junction does not follow the germline gene, possibly because of a read error. TCRdb re-called the 5' RACE reads through MiXCR, storing one row per CDR3 protein. The sample includes nearly 350,000 distinct CDR3 sequences, roughly 8.4% of them seen just once. This entry belongs to a study of T cells after yellow fever vaccination. The wider study: Those fractions that held only low numbers of cells were prepared using the SMART-Seq v4 Ultra Low Input RNA kit. Overall study findings and caveats: Clones that expanded after primary vaccination mostly reappeared after the booster (roughly 96% CD4, 88% CD8).

Germline-derived CDR1 and CDR2 are LNHDA and SQIVND (reference sequence). The CDR3 has 14 amino acids. The TCR sequence derives from a man between 18 and 29 years old who received the YFV17D yellow fever vaccine. The material was PBMCs, obtained 45 days after the first yellow fever vaccination. The V gene is TRBV19, the J gene TRBJ2-1, with D uncertain. CDR3 region: CANSLGSSYNEQFF. CDR3 sequence (DNA): TGTGCCAATAGTCTCGGAAGCTCCTACAATGAGCAGTTCTTC.